This entry lists 23 T cell receptor beta chains sequenced from one sample in a study of CD8+CD57+ T cells in acquired aplastic anemia. Patients chosen for sequencing had shown CD8+CD57+ cell expansion by flow cytometry. Genomic DNA templated the TCR beta VDJ and CDR3 profiling. TCRdb used MiXCR to reprocess the reads, holding one entry per CDR3 protein. There are under 500,000 distinct CDR3 sequences in the sample; around 32% occur only once, and under 0.95% lies in the top ten. Sequences were obtained from sorted CD4+, CD8+, or CD8+CD57+ T cells (not recorded which) from PBMCs. The receptor source for this set is a human donor with aplastic anemia.

As regards this clonotype: A read error is possible here, since a much larger clone lies one base away. The chain employs TRBV11-2 and TRBJ2-5; perhaps TRBD2 as D (5 bases). V dropped 11 bases and J dropped 0 bases, with 19 bases sitting between them. Looked up from germline, CDR1 is SGHAT and CDR2 is FQNNGV. CDR3 size: 15 residues. In DNA form, the CDR3 reads TGTGCCTCCCAGCTTATGGTGACTAACCAAGAGACCCAGTACTTC. Encoded protein: CASQLMVTNQETQYF.

The V call is TRBV7-9, the J call TRBJ1-6; D possibly corresponds to TRBD1 (6 bases). V was trimmed by 5 bases and J by 7 bases, leaving 12 bases between them. CDR1 SEHNR and CDR2 FQNEAQ come from the germline V gene (reference sequence). The CDR3 has 14 residues. DNA of the CDR3: TGTGCCAGCAGCACGCAGGGGTTAAATTCACCCCTCCACTTT. Residues: CASSTQGLNSPLHF.

There are many counts of this clonotype. The chain combines TRBV19 with TRBJ1-6, with D hard to call. The CDR3 spans 16 residues. V was trimmed by 3 bases and J by 0 bases, leaving 9 bases between them. Germline loops: CDR1 LNHDA, CDR2 SQIVND (reference sequence). In DNA, the CDR3 is TGTGCCAGTAGTATTCTGGATAGCTCCTATAATTCACCCCTCCACTTT. It codes for CASSILDSSYNSPLHF.

Comments on this clonotype: Given a much more abundant clone one base away, this may be a read error. The V call is TRBV2, the J call TRBJ2-3, with TRBD2 as a possible D gene (5 bases). The CDR3 spans 15 residues. Germline-derived CDR1 and CDR2 are SNHLY and FYNNEI. DNA for the CDR3: TGTGCCTCCACTTTCCAGGCAGCTAGCACAGATGCGCAGTATTTT. Translated, it gives CASTFQAASTDAQYF.

This clonotype was seen a handful of times. The chain carries TRBV7-2 and TRBJ1-3, with D hard to call. Trimming pared 2 bases from V and 0 bases from J, leaving 11 bases between. The germline V gene has CDR1 SGHTA and CDR2 FQGNSA. CDR3 length: 16 amino acids. The CDR3 region is CASSLSRLVSGNTIYF. CDR3 DNA sequence: TGTGCCAGCAGCTTATCGCGGCTAGTCTCTGGAAACACCATATATTTT.

This chain connects TRBV5-6 to TRBJ1-2, with 10 bases that match TRBD1. With V trimmed by 6 bases and J by 10 bases, 15 bases remained unmatched. Germline lookup yields CDR1 SGHDT and CDR2 YYEEEE. The length of the CDR3 is 15 residues. The CDR3 reads CASTRDRGPSFDYTF. The CDR3 region has the DNA TGTGCCAGCACTAGGGACAGGGGTCCTTCTTTTGACTACACCTTC.

This clonotype was seen a few times. The rearrangement links TRBV18 to TRBJ2-7, with 7 bases aligning to TRBD1. The CDR3 is made up of 14 amino acids. Germline loops: CDR1 KGHSH, CDR2 LQKENI. V lost 2 bases to trimming and J lost 3 bases; unmatched junction nucleotides: 4. The CDR3 coding sequence is TGTGCCAGCTCACCAGGGGGACAGCTCTACGAGCAGTACTTC. Its translation: CASSPGGQLYEQYF.

About this clonotype itself: A much larger clone lies a single base off, so this may be a read error. This sequence joins TRBV29-1 and TRBJ2-1; D may be TRBD2 (5 bases). The germline V gene encodes CDR1 SQVTM and CDR2 ANQGSEA. The CDR3 sequence is 15 residues long. In DNA form, the CDR3 reads TGCCGCATAACCCGGACTCTGAGCTCCTACAATGAGCAGTTCTTC. It is translated as CRITRTLSSYNEQFF.

On this clonotype itself: Given a much more abundant clone one base away, this may be a read error. The V call is TRBV7-2, the J call TRBJ1-1; 9 nucleotides align to TRBD1. The germline V gene encodes CDR1 SGHTA and CDR2 FQGNSA. The CDR3 is 14 amino acids. CDR3 in amino acids: CASSRTGENTGAFF. DNA of the CDR3: TGTGCCAGCAGTCGGACAGGGGAGAACACTGGAGCTTTCTTT.

Regarding this clonotype: The CDR3 end shows no conserved phenylalanine or tryptophan, and so a read error is likely. This sequence joins TRBV5-1 and TRBJ2-7; 15 nucleotides line up with TRBD2. Per the germline V gene, CDR1 is SGHRS and CDR2 is YFSETQ. The CDR3 has 16 residues. The V gene end was trimmed by 4 bases and the J gene end by 2 bases; junction bases not matched to a gene: 4. The CDR3 DNA follows: TGCGCCAGCAGCCCCGGGACTAGCGGGGGGACCTACGAGCAGTACTTG. Amino acids: CASSPGTSGGTYEQYL.

This clonotype was seen many times. The chain carries TRBV2 and TRBJ1-6; 11 nucleotides agree with TRBD1. The germline CDR1 and CDR2 sequences are SNHLY and FYNNEI. This CDR3 has 15 amino acids. V trimming: 4 bases; J trimming: 9 bases; junction bases outside the gene matches: 5. The CDR3 DNA reads as TGTGCCAGCAGTGGGGACAGGGGGAGTGGTTCACCCCTCCACTTT. The encoded protein is CASSGDRGSGSPLHF. The full variable domain, rest sourced from reference TRBV2 and TRBJ1-6, is EPEVTQTPSHQVTQMGQEVILRCVPISNHLYFYWYRQILGQKVEFLVSFYNNEISEKSEIFDDQFSVERPDGSNFTLKIRSTKLEDSAMYFCASSGDRGSGSPLHFGNGTRLTVT.

The genes are TRBV20-1 and TRBJ1-6; the D gene is possibly TRBD1 (5 bases). V lost 6 bases, J lost 0 bases, and 12 bases lay in between. This CDR3 spans 15 amino acids. Looked up from germline, CDR1 is DFQATT and CDR2 is SNEGSKA (reference sequence). The CDR3 loop reads CSAPVGGSYNSPLHF. In DNA form, the CDR3 reads TGCAGTGCCCCAGTGGGGGGCTCCTATAATTCACCCCTCCACTTT.

V gene TRBV5-1 combines with J gene TRBJ2-1; D is ambiguous. Trimming cost V 0 bases and J 9 bases, with 10 bases left between them. The CDR3 has 13 residues. Germline CDR1 is SGHRS and CDR2 is YFSETQ. Here the CDR3 reads CASSLDHFSEQFF. In nucleotides, the CDR3 is TGCGCCAGCAGCTTGGACCATTTCAGTGAGCAGTTCTTC. Full variable domain (outside the CDR3, taken from reference TRBV5-1 and TRBJ2-1): KAGVTQTPRYLIKTRGQQVTLSCSPISGHRSVSWYQQTPGQGLQFLFEYFSETQRNKGNFPGRFSGRQFSNSRSEMNVSTLELGDSALYLCASSLDHFSEQFFGPGTRLTVL.

The sample holds many counts of this clonotype. The chain carries TRBV9 and TRBJ2-7; perhaps D is TRBD1 or TRBD2 (5 bases each). The CDR3 sequence is 16 residues long. V was shortened by 2 bases and J by 0 bases, with 15 bases between the two germline ends. Germline values: CDR1 SGDLS, CDR2 YYNGEE. The chain's CDR3 is CASSVLRDVSSYEQYF. CDR3 nucleotide sequence: TGTGCCAGCAGCGTCCTCAGGGACGTCAGCTCCTACGAGCAGTACTTC.

This clonotype has just a few counts. The J gene is TRBJ1-3, the V gene TRBV5-4; TRBD1 is a possible D gene (6 bases). The V gene lost 5 bases and the J gene lost 0 bases, with 9 bases spanning the gap. CDR1 is SGHNT, CDR2 YYREEE, per germline (reference sequence). The CDR3 spans 14 residues. Written as DNA, the CDR3 is TGTGCCAGCAGACGGGACATCTCTGGAAACACCATATATTTT. This sequence encodes CASRRDISGNTIYF.

The gene calls are TRBV7-2 and TRBJ1-2; D ambiguous. Trimming cost V 4 bases and J 4 bases, with 10 bases left between them. Per the germline V gene, CDR1 is SGHTA and CDR2 is FQGNSA. The CDR3 is 13 amino acids. The CDR3 loop reads CASSSYSIYGYTF. CDR3 sequence (DNA): TGTGCCAGCAGCTCTTACTCGATCTATGGCTACACCTTC.

The V call is TRBV6-2 or TRBV6-3, the J call TRBJ1-5; tentatively, D is TRBD1 (6 bases). This CDR3 comprises 16 residues. The germline V and J ends were trimmed by 7 bases and 0 bases, with 16 bases remaining between them. Germline values: CDR1 MNHEY, CDR2 SVGEGT. CDR3 loop: CASTKDSIYSNQPQHF. The DNA of the CDR3 is TGTGCCAGCACCAAGGACAGCATCTATAGCAATCAGCCCCAGCATTTT.

This clonotype occurred many times. V is TRBV10-3 and J is TRBJ1-2; D may be TRBD1 (5 bases). This CDR3 comprises 13 residues. The germline gives CDR1 ENHRY, CDR2 SYGVKD. With 5 bases removed from V and 3 bases from J, the gap between germline ends came to 10 bases. CDR3 residues: CAISHGTDYGYTF. CDR3 bases: TGTGCCATCAGTCATGGGACGGACTATGGCTACACCTTC.

On this clonotype: At one boundary the junction diverges from the germline segment, which might be a read error. DNA for the CDR3: TGTGCCAGCAGCCAAGGTTTAGCGGGGATCTACGAGCAGCACTTC. Amino acid sequence: CASSQGLAGIYEQHF. The V call is TRBV25-1, the J call TRBJ2-7; 8 bases are shared with TRBD2. The CDR3 loop spans 15 amino acids. Germline loops: CDR1 MGHDK, CDR2 SYGVNS.

The sample holds many counts of this clonotype. The chain has TRBV5-1 and TRBJ1-6; 9 positions agree with TRBD1. The germline V gene encodes CDR1 SGHRS and CDR2 YFSETQ. The V segment lost 4 bases and the J segment 8 bases; nucleotides outside the gene matches: 7. The CDR3 length is 15 residues. The CDR3 loop is CASSLGQGTDSPLHF. CDR3 coding DNA: TGCGCCAGCAGCCTGGGACAGGGTACGGATTCACCCCTCCACTTT.

This rearrangement joins TRBV29-1 to TRBJ1-2; 7 bases match TRBD1. CDR1 SQVTM and CDR2 ANQGSEA come from the germline V gene. The CDR3 runs to 12 residues. Trimming took 7 bases from V and 0 from J; bases not matched to a gene: 2. The CDR3: CSGGTANYGYTF. The CDR3 nucleotides are TGCAGCGGTGGGACAGCTAACTATGGCTACACCTTC.

Details on this clonotype: This may be a read error, as it is one base from a much larger clone. The V call is TRBV24-1, the J call TRBJ2-1, with 9 nucleotides matching TRBD1. Germline V gene data show CDR1 as KGHDR and CDR2 as SFDVKD. This CDR3 has 16 residues. J gave up 6 bases and V 4 bases, and 9 bases lay outside the gene matches. The CDR3 DNA is TGTGCCACCAGTGACCGCCGGGACAGGGTTGTCAATGAGCAGTTCTTC. It codes for CATSDRRDRVVNEQFF.

This clonotype was detected many times. V gene TRBV2 combines with J gene TRBJ2-7; TRBD2 aligns across 8 bases. V dropped 6 bases and J dropped 6; count of bases not matched to a gene: 10. The germline V gene has CDR1 SNHLY and CDR2 FYNNEI. This CDR3 is built from 14 residues. The CDR3 here is CASSGHPGGFEQYF. The CDR3 bases are TGTGCCAGCAGCGGACATCCGGGAGGGTTCGAGCAGTACTTC.